This passage covers 23 T cell receptor beta chains from one sample sequenced in a study of beta chain features in type 1 diabetes listed by TCRdb under 2018. The full study reports these points: Type 1 diabetes patients showed a moderate but significant shortening of TCRB CDR3 length in all four CD4+ subsets.

Library creation used the immunoSEQ multiplex PCR assay. All of the isolated RNA was reverse transcribed with the High Capacity cDNA Reverse Transcription Kit, so expressed TCRB transcripts were sequenced. TCRdb limited this immuneACCESS table to in-frame rearrangements with V and J called. A share of clones is missing; checked studies link under half to unresolved V genes, and the rest is unexplained. The sample table lists approximately 170,000 clones, 7.8% of them with a count of one. The ten largest clones take up 0.94% of the sample. Their recognized antigens are unknown. Sequencing was carried out using central memory CD4+ T cells from blood. The receptors come from a woman aged 40 to 55 with type 1 diabetes.

This clone occurred a few times. The chain uses TRBV28 and TRBJ1-6; 8 bases are a match to TRBD1. The CDR3 has 18 residues. Germline CDR1 MDHEN, CDR2 SYDVKM. The ends lost 7 bases at V and 1 base at J; junction bases unmatched: 12. CDR3 amino acids: CASTLRTGYESYNSPLHF. The CDR3 DNA sequence: TGTGCCAGCACCCTTCGGACAGGGTACGAATCCTATAATTCACCCCTCCACTTT.

The sample holds many counts of this clone. The chain joins TRBV28 to TRBJ1-2; 7 nucleotides line up with TRBD1. The trim removed 6 bases at V and 4 bases at J, leaving 11 bases unmatched. The CDR3 is made up of 15 amino acids. Germline V CDR1 and CDR2: MDHEN, SYDVKM. The CDR3 nucleotides read TGTGCCAGCAGCTTAGACCGGGACAGCATCTATGGCTACACCTTC. This gives the protein CASSLDRDSIYGYTF.

This clone was counted a few times. The chain recombines TRBV7-9 with TRBJ2-3, with 8 bases aligning to TRBD1. The junction had 5 bases not matched to a gene; V was cut back by 5 bases and J by 4 bases. Per the germline V gene, CDR1 is SEHNR and CDR2 is FQNEAQ (reference sequence). The CDR3 sequence is 14 residues long. The CDR3 DNA sequence: TGTGCCAGCAGCGGACAGGGATTTGCAGATACGCAGTATTTT. Protein sequence: CASSGQGFADTQYF.

The genes are TRBV5-1 and TRBJ2-7; 9 bases fit TRBD1. Germline CDR1 SGHRS, CDR2 YFSETQ. V lost 5 bases, J lost 4 bases, and 7 bases stayed unmatched. The CDR3 runs 14 residues. CDR3 nucleotide sequence: TGCGCCAGCAGGAAAGAACAGGGGGCATACGAGCAGTACTTC. Translation: CASRKEQGAYEQYF.

This clone was counted at least ten times. This chain joins TRBV27 and TRBJ2-2; TRBD1 matches at 7 bases. The germline gives CDR1 MNHEY, CDR2 SMNVEV (reference sequence). The J segment lost 5 bases and the V segment lost 7 bases, leaving 10 bases of the junction unmatched. CDR3 size: 15 residues. This chain's CDR3 is CASKNRDRPTGELFF. The CDR3 DNA is TGTGCCAGCAAAAACCGGGACAGACCTACCGGGGAGCTGTTTTTT.

This clone was counted only a few times. This chain connects TRBV5-6 to TRBJ2-7, with TRBD1 identical over 8 bases. The CDR3 covers 14 residues. The V segment lost 4 bases and the J segment 5 bases; nucleotides outside the gene matches: 8. Per the germline V gene, CDR1 is SGHDT and CDR2 is YYEEEE. The chain's CDR3 is CASSGQDRVDEQYF. As DNA, the CDR3 is TGTGCCAGCAGCGGGCAGGACAGGGTTGACGAGCAGTACTTC.

The gene calls are TRBV7-2 and TRBJ2-1; D perhaps matches TRBD2 (5 bases). The CDR3 runs to 15 residues. Germline V lookup: CDR1 SGHTA, CDR2 FQGNSA. V gave up 0 bases and J gave up 6 bases, with 12 bases separating them. As DNA, the CDR3 is TGTGCCAGCAGCTTAGCGGCTAGCTTCGGCAATGAGCAGTTCTTC. This encodes CASSLAASFGNEQFF.

This clone was recorded once. The chain carries TRBV4-1 and TRBJ2-2, with 7 bases that match TRBD2. V shed 1 base, J shed 5 bases, and the junction held 10 bases outside the gene matches. Germline-derived CDR1 and CDR2 are MGHRA and YSYEKL. This CDR3 region has 17 residues. The CDR3 DNA reads as TGCGCCAGCAGCCAAGTCCTCCTAGCGGCCCCAACCGGGGAGCTGTTTTTT. Translated, it gives CASSQVLLAAPTGELFF.

J is TRBJ1-1 and V is TRBV6-5; no firm D call. V was shortened by 0 bases and J by 1 base, with 6 bases between the two germline ends. Germline CDR1 reads MNHEY; CDR2 reads SVGAGI. The CDR3 extends over 14 amino acids. CDR3 region: CASSYSYKNTEAFF. CDR3 sequence (DNA): TGTGCCAGCAGTTACTCATACAAGAACACTGAAGCTTTCTTT.

V is TRBV7-3 and J is TRBJ1-5; 10 bases align to TRBD1. Germline V gene data show CDR1 as SGHTA and CDR2 as FQGTGA. This CDR3 is built from 20 residues. V lost 5 bases and J lost 2; bases outside the gene matches: 18. The CDR3 DNA sequence: TGTGCCAGCAGCCGTCTCCAGGGACAGGGGTTGGGGGGGGGCAATCAGCCCCAGCATTTT. This translates into CASSRLQGQGLGGGNQPQHF.

The sample holds a few counts of this clone. J is TRBJ2-3 and V is TRBV5-1; tentative D call: TRBD1 (5 bases). The CDR3 runs 16 residues. Trimming removed 2 bases at V and 3 bases at J, with 16 bases between. Germline values: CDR1 SGHRS, CDR2 YFSETQ. CDR3 amino acids: CASSLTGLGFTDTQYF. The CDR3 DNA is TGCGCCAGCAGCTTAACAGGCCTGGGTTTTACAGATACGCAGTATTTT.

This clone was found a few times. The rearrangement uses TRBV28 and TRBJ1-2; no reliable D call. Germline V gene data show CDR1 as MDHEN and CDR2 as SYDVKM. V was cut by 4 bases and J by 5 bases, with 11 bases left in between. This CDR3 is built from 13 residues. Here the CDR3 DNA reads TGTGCCAGCAGTTCACAGAATAATTATGGCTACACCTTC. As protein: CASSSQNNYGYTF.

The rearrangement joins TRBV6-6 to TRBJ2-7; 7 bases match TRBD1. V shed 6 bases and J 5 bases; nucleotides not matched to a gene: 4. The length of the CDR3 is 12 residues. CDR1 and CDR2 from the germline V gene are MNHNY and SVGAGI (reference sequence). The CDR3 nucleotides read TGTGCCAGCAGGCCTGGACAGGACGAGCAGTACTTC. Translation gives CASRPGQDEQYF.

The gene calls are TRBV7-3 and TRBJ2-2; 11 bases line up with TRBD1. The V segment lost 5 bases and the J segment 4 bases; nucleotides outside the gene matches: 0. The CDR3 loop spans 14 amino acids. Germline V gene sequence: CDR1 SGHTA, CDR2 FQGTGA. CDR3 DNA sequence: TGTGCCAGCAGCGGACAGGGGGCCACCGGGGAGCTGTTTTTT. Protein sequence: CASSGQGATGELFF.

This clone occurred a few times. V and J are TRBV18 and TRBJ2-1; 12 bases map to TRBD1. This CDR3 has 16 residues. Per the germline V gene, CDR1 is KGHSH and CDR2 is LQKENI. V lost 3 bases, J lost 7 bases, and 7 bases stayed unmatched. CDR3 loop: CASSPAGTGGPNEQFF. DNA of the CDR3: TGTGCCAGCTCACCGGCCGGGACAGGGGGCCCAAATGAGCAGTTCTTC.

V and J are TRBV5-5 and TRBJ1-1; 8 nucleotides match TRBD1. Germline assignment: CDR1 SGHKS and CDR2 YYEKEE (reference sequence). The V and J ends lost 5 bases and 2 bases, in that order; junction bases with no gene match: 5. The CDR3 has 14 residues. Written as DNA, the CDR3 is TGTGCCAGCAGTTGGGACAGGAGAAACACTGAAGCTTTCTTT. This translates into CASSWDRRNTEAFF.

As for this clone: A read error may produce the germline difference seen at one junction end. The chain couples TRBV27 to TRBJ1-2, with D perhaps matching TRBD1 (5 bases). CDR1 is MNHEY, CDR2 SMNVEV, per germline (reference sequence). The CDR3 is made up of 13 amino acids. CDR3 loop: CASSLSPGHPVAF. Here the CDR3 DNA reads TGTGCCAGCAGTCTCTCCCCCGGACACCCAGTAGCCTTC.

Only a few counts were recorded for this clone. The chain joins TRBV28 to TRBJ1-4; D call uncertain. CDR3 size: 13 residues. The germline CDR1 and CDR2 sequences are MDHEN and SYDVKM. V was pared by 8 bases and J by 7 bases, with 14 bases between. The CDR3 loop reads CASSLLSREKLFF. The CDR3 DNA sequence: TGTGCCAGCTCACTACTTTCCCGTGAAAAACTGTTTTTT.

This clone has just a few counts. The gene calls are TRBV9 and TRBJ2-7, with D unresolved. There are 13 residues in the CDR3. Germline lookup yields CDR1 SGDLS and CDR2 YYNGEE. V was shortened by 0 bases and J by 4 bases, with 8 bases between the two germline ends. The CDR3 DNA follows: TGTGCCAGCAGCGTAGCCCCGAGGTACGAGCAGTACTTC. Translated: CASSVAPRYEQYF.

The gene calls are TRBV7-2 and TRBJ1-5; possible D gene TRBD1, 6 bases. Looked up from germline, CDR1 is SGHTA and CDR2 is FQGNSA. Trimming left V 7 bases short and J 8 bases short, with 15 bases between. The CDR3 covers 13 residues. The CDR3 nucleotides read TGTGCCAGCACCCGGGACACTGGGAAGCCCCAGCATTTT. It yields the protein CASTRDTGKPQHF.

This clone showed up just a few times. The gene calls are TRBV5-6 and TRBJ2-5; D is uncertain. The CDR3 sequence is 15 residues long. Looked up from germline, CDR1 is SGHDT and CDR2 is YYEEEE. Trimming removed 1 base from V and 5 bases from J, with 15 bases in between. CDR3 coding DNA: TGTGCCAGCAGCTTGTTCGAGGTGGCCTCGGAGACCCAGTACTTC. It encodes CASSLFEVASETQYF.

This clone appeared a few times. The V gene is TRBV19, the J gene TRBJ1-1, with D possibly TRBD1 on 5 matching bases. V was cut by 8 bases and J by 0 bases, with 13 bases left in between. Germline V gene data show CDR1 as LNHDA and CDR2 as SQIVND (reference sequence). The CDR3 runs to 14 residues. CDR3 residues: CASRHRGLNTEAFF. CDR3 coding DNA: TGTGCCAGTCGACACCGGGGGTTGAACACTGAAGCTTTCTTT.

The chain carries TRBV27 and TRBJ1-1, with unresolved D. The germline V gene encodes CDR1 MNHEY and CDR2 SMNVEV (reference sequence). The CDR3 extends over 14 amino acids. Trimming pared 5 bases from V and 0 bases from J, leaving 10 bases between. CDR3 sequence reads: CASSRGVLNTEAFF. The CDR3, as DNA: TGTGCCAGCAGTCGAGGTGTGTTGAACACTGAAGCTTTCTTT.